This is a list of T cell receptor beta chains from one sample in a study of GPR56 and killer-like receptors on CD4 memory cells. TCRdb re-called the reads and gives one entry per CDR3 protein, without DNA. The sample's table shows roughly 980 distinct CDR3 sequences. Specimen: memory CD4+ T cells from blood. Receptors were obtained from a human donor in good health. The CDR3 runs from the conserved cysteine through the conserved F or W. Some rows have no size entry. The others give once, few or many, or a class for an expanded clone.

size	V	J	CDR3
.	TRBV29-1	TRBJ2-1	CSVESAGANEQFF
.	TRBV18	TRBJ1-1	CASSPAGGDTEAFF
large	TRBV10-3	TRBJ2-7	CAISATNYEQYF
.	TRBV6-1	TRBJ2-3	CASSELAGTDTQYF
.	TRBV10-3	TRBJ2-5	CAIAGTEQETQYF
.	TRBV9	TRBJ2-5	CASSVGTLPQETQYF
.	TRBV6-2/TRBV6-3	TRBJ2-3	CASSYSTGGADTQYF
large	TRBV6-6	TRBJ2-5	CASSYSEGQETQYF
medium-sized	TRBV12-3/TRBV12-4	TRBJ1-6	CASTAGSYNSPLHF
medium-sized	TRBV19	TRBJ2-7	CASSMGRRLKGEQYF
.	TRBV6-1	TRBJ2-1	CASSEVSGARNEQFF
large	TRBV6-6	TRBJ2-3	CASSYSESTDTQYF
.	TRBV2	TRBJ2-4	CASSEGGGPNIQYF
large	TRBV6-6	TRBJ2-3	CASSPMGTQYF
.	TRBV6-1	TRBJ2-7	CASNRAGGQYF
.	TRBV6-2/TRBV6-3	TRBJ2-1	CASRTDTGGSYNEQFF
medium-sized	TRBV5-6	TRBJ1-1	CASIRSLNTEAFF
hyperexpanded	TRBV6-6	TRBJ1-3	CASSYSEFFSGNTIYF
hyperexpanded	TRBV13	TRBJ2-5	CASSLGRRETQYF
medium-sized	TRBV6-2/TRBV6-3	TRBJ1-1	CATGAGNTEAFF
medium-sized	TRBV11-1	TRBJ2-1	CASSLGLAGEQFF
.	TRBV6-1	TRBJ1-2	CASRAGTGGEGYGYTF
large	TRBV18	TRBJ1-2	CASSPSPREVNYGYTF
.	TRBV29-1	TRBJ2-1	CSGLAGGNEQFF
.	TRBV20-1	TRBJ2-7	CSAFLDAGYEQYF
.	TRBV20-1	TRBJ2-3	CSALKDRSTDTQYF
medium-sized	TRBV9	TRBJ2-1	CASSPTGGPHNEQFF
medium-sized	TRBV6-6	TRBJ1-1	CASSYSEGGGTEAFF
large	TRBV5-6	TRBJ2-3	CASSLGPAGTDTQYF
medium-sized	TRBV7-2	TRBJ2-7	CASSLGGDGLSYEQYF
medium-sized	TRBV7-3	TRBJ2-1	CASSAQPGTGGRNEQFF
medium-sized	TRBV25-1	TRBJ1-2	CASSRRGFYGYTF
medium-sized	TRBV27	TRBJ2-7	CASSPPGGLPYEQYF
large	TRBV6-2/TRBV6-3	TRBJ1-5	CASSTGRDSLGQPQHF
.	TRBV6-1	TRBJ2-1	CASSEAIAGGPYEQFF
.	TRBV4-2	TRBJ2-2	CASSQRWGQGSTGELFF
large	TRBV19	TRBJ1-3	CASSILAISGNTIYF
.	TRBV20-1	TRBJ2-7	CSATRWATVGGEQYF
.	TRBV6-5	TRBJ2-2	CASSYPGTSGNTGELFF
.	TRBV6-2/TRBV6-3	TRBJ2-5	CASNRAGGRWETQYF
medium-sized	TRBV19	TRBJ2-5	CASSIWGQAQGETQYF
large	TRBV19	TRBJ2-4	CATSPRRGFGKNIQYF
.	TRBV6-1	TRBJ2-3	CASGSSVWGLAGAFTDTQYF
medium-sized	TRBV27	TRBJ2-4	CASSLSPAPGENIQYF
large	TRBV5-6	TRBJ1-2	CASSYSQRYGYTF
medium-sized	TRBV27	TRBJ2-5	CASSSSSETQYF
medium-sized	TRBV19	TRBJ2-7	CASSIAPTGSYEQYF
.	TRBV6-1	TRBJ2-1	CASNRAGGIDEQFF
.	TRBV6-5	TRBJ2-7	CASSYREVAGGAYEQYF
medium-sized	TRBV29-1	TRBJ2-6	CSVVLHIGGVESGANVLTF
medium-sized	TRBV6-2/TRBV6-3	TRBJ1-5	CASTPWGQGKNQPQHF
.	TRBV29-1	TRBJ2-3	CSGLAGDTQYF
.	TRBV20-1	TRBJ1-1	CSQGTGSEGAFF